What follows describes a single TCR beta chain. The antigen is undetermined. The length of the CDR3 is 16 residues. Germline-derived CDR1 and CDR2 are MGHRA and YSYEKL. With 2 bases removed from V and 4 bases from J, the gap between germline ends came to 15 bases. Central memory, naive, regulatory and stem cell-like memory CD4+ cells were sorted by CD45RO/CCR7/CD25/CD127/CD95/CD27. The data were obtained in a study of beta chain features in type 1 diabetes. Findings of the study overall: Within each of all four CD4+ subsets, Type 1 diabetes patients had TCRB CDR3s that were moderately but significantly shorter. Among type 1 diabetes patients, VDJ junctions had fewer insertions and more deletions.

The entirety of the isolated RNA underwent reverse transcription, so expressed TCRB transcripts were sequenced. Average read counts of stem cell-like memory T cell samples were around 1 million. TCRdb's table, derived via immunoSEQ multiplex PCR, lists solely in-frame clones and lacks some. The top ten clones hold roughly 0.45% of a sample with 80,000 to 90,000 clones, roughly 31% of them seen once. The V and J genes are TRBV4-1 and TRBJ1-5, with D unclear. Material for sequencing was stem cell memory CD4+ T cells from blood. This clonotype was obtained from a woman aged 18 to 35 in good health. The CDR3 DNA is TGCGCCAGCAGCCAACAGGCAGTCCAAGCTAATCAGCCCCAGCATTTT. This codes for CASSQQAVQANQPQHF.